Listed here are 27 T cell receptor delta chains from one sample, sequenced in a study of γδ T cells in repeated Plasmodium falciparum infection (dated by TCRdb to the early 2020s). For bulk TCR repertoire analysis, Vgamma9/Vdelta2+ and Vdelta2-negative gammadelta T cell populations were isolated by flow sorting from peripheral blood mononuclear cells. Library preparation used multiplex PCR. The sequencing machine was an Illumina MiSeq. TCRdb processed the public reads again with the CATT caller, after which rows with matching DNA were combined. A total of around 57,000 delta-chain clones appear in this sample, around 1.7% of them only once. The top ten constitute approximately 15% of the sample. Specimen: gamma-delta T cells from blood. These receptors were collected from a pool of human donors (malaria-infected and uninfected, not separated).

Points on this clone: The TCRdb protein, from a much larger clone, departs from this DNA's translation at residue 7, likely by read error; the protein shown derives from the DNA. The chain is built from TRDV1 and TRDJ1, with 8 bases lining up with TRDD3. Here the J gene was assigned by germline matching of the DNA, as TCRdb has none. The CDR3 has 21 residues. From germline, CDR1 is TSWWSYY and CDR2 QGS. Trimming removed 1 base from V and 0 bases from J; junction bases left unmatched: 19. CDR3 sequence (DNA): TGTGCTCTTGGGGAACGGTCCTTTTTCCCACTTTTACTGGGGGACACCGATAAACTCATCTTT. It specifies CALGERSFFPLLLGDTDKLIF.

This clone appeared many times. TCRdb's entry gives the protein of a much larger clone, which mismatches this DNA's translation at residue 14, likely from a read error; the protein reported here is translated from the DNA. This sequence joins TRDV1 and TRDJ1; a possible D gene is TRDD3 (5 bases). CDR3 size: 19 residues. The V end lost 3 bases, the J end lost 4 bases, and 27 bases lay between the germline ends. Germline V lookup: CDR1 TSWWSYY, CDR2 QGS. The CDR3 is CALGDAIQAGPIPDDKLIF. As DNA, the CDR3 is TGTGCTCTTGGGGACGCTATCCAAGCTGGGCCGATTCCGGACGATAAACTCATCTTT.

Ten or more counts support this clone. One base separates it from a far larger clone, so it is likely a read error. Other nucleotide sequences from this sample produce the same CDR3. This chain links TRDV1 with TRDJ1, with 10 bases fitting TRDD3. Germline assignment: CDR1 TSWWSYY and CDR2 QGS. The CDR3 runs to 18 residues. CDR3 sequence: CALGTHLGDKYNTDKLIF. The CDR3 DNA is TGTGCTCTTGGGACCCACCTGGGGGATAAGTATAACACCGATAAACTCATCTTC.

Concerning this clone: TCRdb lists the protein of a much larger clone for this DNA, which differs at residue 3, so this is likely a read error; the protein given here is translated from the DNA itself. The V and J genes are TRDV1 and TRDJ1; 9 positions agree with TRDD3. TCRdb records no J gene; here it was assigned by comparing the DNA to germline. There are 22 residues in the CDR3. Germline values: CDR1 TSWWSYY, CDR2 QGS. As DNA, the CDR3 is TGTGCTCCTGGGGAATGGCTCCCAACCCCTGGGGGATTTAGGGGAGACACCGATAAACTCATCTTT. Encoded protein: CAPGEWLPTPGGFRGDTDKLIF.

This clone appeared many times. Translating this DNA gives a protein that differs at residue 11 from the TCRdb one, which belongs to a much larger clone; a read error is likely, and the protein shown is this translation. The V call is TRDV1, the J call TRDJ1, with 7 nucleotides matching TRDD3. V shed 2 bases, J shed 5 bases, and the junction held 14 bases outside the gene matches. The CDR3 is 17 amino acids. Germline assignment: CDR1 TSWWSYY and CDR2 QGS. CDR3 region: CALGEYSLGYCRDKLIF. The CDR3 coding sequence is TGTGCTCTTGGGGAATACAGCCTGGGATACTGCCGGGATAAACTCATCTTT.

Details on this clone: This DNA's translation and the protein TCRdb lists, from a much larger clone, do not match at residue 14, likely due to a read error; the protein shown is translated from the DNA. The V gene is TRDV1, the J gene TRDJ1; 9 bases agree with TRDD3. J gave up 3 bases and V 5 bases, and 19 bases lay outside the gene matches. The CDR3 has 19 residues. Germline CDR1 TSWWSYY, CDR2 QGS. The DNA for the CDR3 is TGTGCTCTTGGGAATTCTGGGTACTGGGGGACAGAATACGCCGATAAACTCATCTTT. The encoded protein is CALGNSGYWGTEYADKLIF.

As for this clone: The mismatch at residue 9 between this DNA's translation and the TCRdb protein of a much larger clone likely reflects a read error; the protein shown is translated from the DNA. No call exists for the J gene, whereas the V gene is TRDV2. In germline, CDR1 is GEAIGNYY, CDR2 EKD. The CDR3 is made up of 11 amino acids. The CDR3 DNA follows: TGTGCCTGTGACACCGAGGGTAAACCCATCTTT. Its protein is CACDTEGKPIF.

Points on this clone: Only one base separates this from a far larger clonotype, so it likely reflects a read error. The identical CDR3 is also encoded by other nucleotide sequences in the sample. The J gene is TRDJ1, the V gene TRDV1; 7 bases agree with TRDD3. TCRdb offers no J gene call, so here the DNA was matched to germline to obtain one. Looked up from germline, CDR1 is TSWWSYY and CDR2 is QGS. Germline trimming cut 0 bases from V and 0 bases from J; bases unmatched to any gene: 25. The CDR3 sequence is 23 residues long. The chain's CDR3 is CALGELATSLGGISRGYTDKLIF. As DNA, the CDR3 is TGTGCTCTTGGGGAACTCGCCACGTCACTTGGGGGGATCTCTAGGGGGTACACCGATAAACTCATCTTT.

This clone has a handful of counts. For this DNA, TCRdb reports the protein of a much larger clone, which diverges at residue 7, most likely from a read error; the protein presented here is translated directly from the DNA. The genes are TRDV1 and TRDJ1; 9 positions agree with TRDD3. The J gene comes from matching the DNA to germline here; TCRdb lacks it. The V segment lost 4 bases and the J segment 1 base; nucleotides outside the gene matches: 28. Germline assignment: CDR1 TSWWSYY and CDR2 QGS. This CDR3 is built from 23 residues. The CDR3 bases are TGTGCTCTTGGGGCACCACCACTTTTACTTGGGGATACGCGATTCCCTTCCACCGATAAACTCATCTTT. Protein sequence: CALGAPPLLLGDTRFPSTDKLIF.

For this clone: This DNA translates differently at residues 7 and 17 from the TCRdb protein, which is that of a much larger clone; a read error is likely, and the protein shown is the DNA's own translation. The chain uses TRDV1 and TRDJ1; 12 bases are shared with TRDD3. J gave up 0 bases and V 0 bases, and 20 bases lay outside the gene matches. The CDR3 loop spans 23 amino acids. Germline CDR1 is TSWWSYY and CDR2 is QGS. CDR3 sequence reads: CALGELWPSYDWGIQGYTDKLIF. CDR3 nucleotides: TGTGCTCTTGGGGAACTGTGGCCTTCCTACGACTGGGGGATACAAGGGTACACCGATAAACTCATCTTT.

This clone was counted a few times. A far larger clone lies a single base away; this is likely a read error. The same CDR3 is also encoded by other DNA sequences in this sample. The J gene is TRDJ1, the V gene TRDV1; TRDD3 might be the D (6 bases). The J gene comes from matching the DNA to germline here; TCRdb lacks it. From germline, CDR1 is TSWWSYY and CDR2 QGS. The CDR3 runs to 20 residues. CDR3: CAITRYRPYWGSRYTDKLIF. The CDR3, as DNA: TGTGCCATAACCCGCTACCGTCCGTATTGGGGGTCCCGGTACACCGATAAACTCATCTTT.

On this clone: TCRdb's protein, taken from a much larger clone, differs from this DNA's translation at residue 15, likely owing to a read error; the protein displayed comes from the DNA. The chain links TRDV2 to TRDJ1, with a possible D match to TRDD3 (6 bases). Because TCRdb records no J gene, it was assigned here through a match of the DNA to germline. The CDR3 totals 18 residues. From germline, CDR1 is GEAIGNYY and CDR2 EKD. CDR3 residues: CACDTVRGTQLYTDTLIF. CDR3 nucleotides: TGTGCCTGTGACACCGTCCGGGGGACCCAATTGTACACCGATACACTCATCTTT.

This clone was picked up a small number of times. The amino acid sequence in TCRdb belongs to a much larger clone and departs from this DNA's translation at residue 8, likely a sequencing read error; the sequence shown is translated from the DNA. The V call is TRAV38-2/DV8, the J call TRDJ1; 8 bases map to TRDD3. Because TCRdb records no J gene, it was assigned here through a match of the DNA to germline. Germline CDR1 TSESDYY, CDR2 QEAYKQQN. CDR3 size: 21 residues. J lost 2 bases, V lost 7 bases, and 28 bases had no gene match. CDR3 in DNA: TGTGCTTATTCCGCTTTTCCTGCTTGTACTGGGGGGCCTGAGGGTACCGATAAACTCATCTTT. This sequence encodes CAYSAFPACTGGPEGTDKLIF.

This clone was counted ten times or more. A far larger clone is just one base off, so this is likely a read error. The sample holds other DNA sequences that translate to the same CDR3. This chain connects TRDV1 to TRDJ1; 11 bases agree with TRDD3. The CDR3 extends over 19 amino acids. Germline-derived CDR1 and CDR2 are TSWWSYY and QGS. This CDR3 is CALGEPTADWGIGTDKLIF. The CDR3 DNA reads TGTGCTCTCGGGGAACCCACGGCAGACTGGGGGATAGGGACCGATAAACTCATCTTT.

This clone was seen at least ten times. For this DNA, TCRdb reports the protein of a much larger clone, which diverges at residue 13, most likely from a read error; the protein presented here is translated directly from the DNA. V is TRDV1 and J is TRDJ1, with a tentative D call TRDD3 (6 bases). Germline V CDR1 and CDR2: TSWWSYY, QGS. V lost 2 bases and J 5 bases, leaving 21 bases between the germline ends. The length of the CDR3 is 17 residues. The CDR3 DNA reads TGTGCTCTTGGGGAAACTCTCCCATTGTACTGGGAGGATAAACTCATCTTT. It yields the protein CALGETLPLYWEDKLIF.

There are many counts of this clone. TCRdb assigns this DNA the protein of a much larger clone, which departs from its translation at residue 6; this likely reflects a read error, and the protein shown comes from translating the DNA. This CDR3 is CACDTNNWGIRVLPITPPRIF. The CDR3 bases are TGTGCCTGTGACACCAACAACTGGGGGATACGCGTCTTACCAATCACACCCCCTCGGATCTTT. The V gene is given as TRDV2, and no J gene call is available; TRDD3, the table's D call, lacks a check against the DNA. Germline-derived CDR1 and CDR2 are GEAIGNYY and EKD. This CDR3 comprises 21 residues.

This clone was picked up a small number of times. The protein that TCRdb holds for this DNA derives from a much larger clone and differs from the translated DNA at residues 10 and 19, which likely indicates a read error; the protein shown here is translated from the DNA. The gene calls are TRDV1 and TRDJ1; TRDD3 aligns across 13 bases. With 4 bases clipped from V and 3 bases from J, the junction kept 29 bases outside the gene matches. Germline V gene data show CDR1 as TSWWSYY and CDR2 as QGS. This CDR3 contains 24 residues. The CDR3 is CALGARLPTSKLGDTEVRADKLIF. The DNA for the CDR3 is TGTGCTCTTGGGGCCCGCCTTCCTACCAGTAAACTGGGGGATACGGAGGTCAGAGCCGATAAACTCATCTTT.

This clone was observed a few times. This sequence is one base from a far larger clone and is likely a read error. Other DNA sequences in this specimen translate into the identical CDR3. The chain couples TRDV1 to TRDJ1; D is perhaps TRDD1 or TRDD3 (6 bases each). The V and J ends lost 5 bases and 0 bases respectively, with 31 bases between them. The CDR3 loop spans 21 amino acids. Germline values: CDR1 TSWWSYY, CDR2 QGS. The CDR3: CALGSPPGKYGSGADTDKLIF. The CDR3, as DNA: TGTGCTCTTGGGTCTCCTCCAGGGAAATACGGTTCTGGGGCCGACACCGATAAACTCATCTTT.

A word on this clone: TCRdb's protein, taken from a much larger clone, differs from this DNA's translation at residue 5, likely owing to a read error; the protein displayed comes from the DNA. The rearrangement uses TRDV3 and TRDJ1; 11 bases fit TRDD3. The ends lost 3 bases at V and 0 bases at J; junction bases unmatched: 36. CDR1 is TVYSNPD, CDR2 GDNSRS, per germline (reference sequence). The CDR3 has 25 amino acids. CDR3: CAFPPSFHVLHSVLGDKEHTDKLIF. The CDR3 bases are TGTGCCTTCCCACCAAGCTTCCACGTTCTACATTCGGTACTGGGGGATAAGGAGCACACCGATAAACTCATCTTT.

This clone appeared a few times. TCRdb's protein, taken from a much larger clone, differs from this DNA's translation at residue 6, likely owing to a read error; the protein displayed comes from the DNA. The chain joins TRDV1 to TRDJ1; 11 bases agree with TRDD3. J lost 0 bases, V lost 4 bases, and 31 bases had no gene match. Germline CDR1 and CDR2: TSWWSYY and QGS. CDR3 length equals 25 residues. This CDR3 is CALGARRREHSYQLGDNSYTDKLIF. Here the CDR3 DNA reads TGTGCTCTTGGGGCCCGGCGTCGAGAACATTCCTACCAACTGGGGGATAACTCGTACACCGATAAACTCATCTTT.

This clone was counted ten times or more. A far larger clone is only one base removed, so a read error is likely. Other DNA sequences of this sample code for an identical CDR3. The chain couples TRDV2 to TRDJ1, with D possibly matching TRDD3 (6 bases). V was clipped by 0 bases and J by 0 bases, with 22 bases between them. Germline values: CDR1 GEAIGNYY, CDR2 EKD. This CDR3 spans 19 amino acids. The CDR3: CACDTVETGGDLYTDKLIF. CDR3 DNA: TGTGCCTGTGACACCGTCGAAACAGGGGGAGATCTGTACACCGATAAACTCATCTTT.

This clone was recorded a few times. A far larger clone is one base from this, pointing to a likely read error. The same CDR3 can be traced to other DNA sequences in this sample. The chain employs TRDV1 and TRDJ1; D may be TRDD3 (6 bases). The J gene, missing from TCRdb, was assigned here through DNA to germline matching. Per germline, CDR1 TSWWSYY and CDR2 QGS. Trimming took off 3 bases at V and 2 bases at J, with 31 bases between the two ends. The CDR3 extends over 21 amino acids. In nucleotides, the CDR3 is TGTGCTCTTGGGGATGGTTATAGACAGGGATATGGTTTTTATTTGACCGATAAACTCATCTTT. Encoded protein: CALGDGYRQGYGFYLTDKLIF.

For this clone: A read error may be the cause here, since a much bigger clone is one base away. At the DNA level, this CDR3 is encoded by other sequences in the same sample as well. V usage is TRDV1 and J usage is TRDJ1; TRDD3 aligns across 7 bases. Trimming removed 5 bases from V and 10 bases from J; junction bases left unmatched: 19. The CDR3 runs 16 residues. The germline V gene has CDR1 TSWWSYY and CDR2 QGS. In DNA, the CDR3 is TGTGCTCTTGGGACCTATGGATTGGGGGAAATGTTTGGACTCATCTTT. Amino acids: CALGTYGLGEMFGLIF.

This clone appeared a few times. Only one base separates this from a far larger clonotype, so it likely reflects a read error. The sample contains more than one DNA sequence encoding this CDR3. CDR3 sequence reads: CALGGYTPLPEVFYWGTSTDKLIF. The CDR3 DNA sequence: TGTGCTCTTGGGGGATACACACCCTTACCGGAGGTCTTTTACTGGGGGACTTCCACCGATAAACTCATCTTT. The chain has TRDV1 and TRDJ1; 9 nucleotides agree with TRDD3. Here the J gene came from matching the DNA to germline, since TCRdb omits it. The V gene's germline CDR1 is TSWWSYY and CDR2 QGS. The CDR3 contains 24 residues. The ends lost 4 bases at V and 1 base at J; junction bases unmatched: 31.

Comment on this clone: TCRdb assigns this DNA the protein of a much larger clone, which departs from its translation at residue 5; this likely reflects a read error, and the protein shown comes from translating the DNA. This chain uses TRDV3 with TRDJ2, with 7 nucleotides matching TRDD3. TCRdb supplies no J gene; here it was assigned by aligning the nucleotide sequence to germline. CDR3 length: 20 amino acids. The trim removed 3 bases at V and 4 bases at J, leaving 26 bases unmatched. The germline CDR1 and CDR2 sequences are TVYSNPD and GDNSRS (reference sequence). CDR3 in DNA: TGTGCCTTAAAGAGTATCCCCCCAGCACGGGTGGGGGAAACGACAGCACAACTCTTCTTT. Translation: CALKSIPPARVGETTAQLFF.

A remark on this clone: Given a far larger clone just one base away, this is likely a sequencing read error. Other DNA sequences of this sample code for an identical CDR3. The chain recombines TRDV1 with TRDJ2, with 8 bases lining up with TRDD3. Germline V gene data show CDR1 as TSWWSYY and CDR2 as QGS. This CDR3 has 24 residues. Written as DNA, the CDR3 is TGTGCTCTTGGGGTCACTCCTACGCCGAGGGTACTGGGGGTTCTCCGCGGCTCGACAGCACAGCTCTTCTTT. This codes for CALGVTPTPRVLGVLRGSTAQLFF.

This clone came up a few times. The chain employs TRDV1 and TRDJ1; 8 nucleotides line up with TRDD3. The J gene comes from matching the DNA to germline here; TCRdb lacks it. V dropped 1 base and J dropped 0; count of bases not matched to a gene: 25. CDR3 length: 23 residues. Germline V gives CDR1 TSWWSYY, CDR2 QGS. Here the CDR3 DNA reads TGTGCTCTTGGGGAACCGTCCGAACTGGGGGGTTATTGCGCCTGGGGATACACCGATAAACTCATCTTT. The encoded protein is CALGEPSELGGYCAWGYTDKLIF.